Below, 7 T cell receptor beta chains from the same sample are listed, as sequenced in a study of beta chain features in type 1 diabetes. Broader study findings: In every one of the four CD4+ subsets, TCRB CDR3s were moderately but significantly shorter in Type 1 diabetes patients.

These receptors are not linked to any known antigen. The entirety of the isolated RNA underwent reverse transcription, so expressed TCRB transcripts were sequenced. Generated by immunoSEQ multiplex PCR, the TCRdb table keeps only in-frame clones and is missing some. This table holds 680,000 or so clones, under 15% found once. What was sequenced was naive CD4+ T cells from blood. These TCRs come from a man between 18 and 35 years old with type 1 diabetes.

This clone was counted only a few times. The chain employs TRBV29-1 and TRBJ2-3, with a tentative D call TRBD1 (6 bases). Germline V gives CDR1 SQVTM, CDR2 ANQGSEA. The CDR3 spans 12 residues. Trimming removed 7 bases from V and 6 bases from J, with 14 bases in between. The CDR3 nucleotides are TGCAGCGCCAGTAATCAGGGGGATACGCAGTATTTT. Protein: CSASNQGDTQYF.

This chain connects TRBV9 to TRBJ1-1, with TRBD1 as a possible D gene (5 bases). Germline V CDR1 and CDR2: SGDLS, YYNGEE. V shed 0 bases and J shed 4 bases, with 10 bases lying between them. There are 14 residues in the CDR3. The CDR3 reads CASSVAAGPTEAFF. DNA for the CDR3: TGTGCCAGCAGCGTAGCGGCAGGGCCCACTGAAGCTTTCTTT.

The chain has TRBV27 and TRBJ2-1; TRBD2 is a possible D gene (6 bases). The CDR3 has 14 residues. V was shortened by 8 bases and J by 2 bases, with 13 bases between the two germline ends. The germline gives CDR1 MNHEY, CDR2 SMNVEV (reference sequence). The CDR3 is CASSWLAPYNEQFF. CDR3 nucleotide sequence: TGTGCCAGCTCCTGGCTAGCGCCCTACAATGAGCAGTTCTTC.

This CDR3 reads CASSSNPPGQGGSSPLHF. The DNA for the CDR3 is TGCGCCAGCAGCTCCAACCCGCCGGGACAGGGAGGTAGCTCACCCCTCCACTTT. This sequence joins TRBV5-1 and TRBJ1-6; 9 bases map to TRBD1. CDR3 length equals 18 residues. V shed 3 bases and J 10 bases; nucleotides not matched to a gene: 17. Germline CDR1 and CDR2: SGHRS and YFSETQ.

This clone has just a few counts. The chain couples TRBV9 to TRBJ1-1; D might be TRBD1 (5 bases). V shed 3 bases and J shed 0 bases, with 9 bases lying between them. Germline assignment: CDR1 SGDLS and CDR2 YYNGEE. This CDR3 is built from 14 residues. CDR3 DNA sequence: TGTGCCAGCAGCGCGGGGACGGTGAACACTGAAGCTTTCTTT. Its translation is CASSAGTVNTEAFF.

Only a few counts were recorded for this clone. The chain joins TRBV5-6 to TRBJ2-7; 7 bases are a match to TRBD1. V lost 4 bases to trimming and J lost 2 bases; unmatched junction nucleotides: 6. CDR1 is SGHDT, CDR2 YYEEEE, per germline. The CDR3 spans 14 residues. The CDR3 protein is CASSIGTATYEQYF. CDR3 sequence (DNA): TGTGCCAGCAGCATCGGGACAGCTACCTACGAGCAGTACTTC.

This clone was detected a few times. V is TRBV11-2 and J is TRBJ2-2, with 10 bases that match TRBD1. V trimming: 4 bases; J trimming: 6 bases; junction bases outside the gene matches: 11. The CDR3 is 17 amino acids. Per germline, CDR1 SGHAT and CDR2 FQNNGV. CDR3 nucleotide sequence: TGTGCCAGCAGCTACGCCGCAGGGACAGGGGTTCCCGGGGAGCTGTTTTTT. This translates into CASSYAAGTGVPGELFF.